Here is one T cell receptor (beta chain) with its context. Its cognate antigen is unknown. The same CDR3 also results from other DNA sequences found in this sample. Trimming took off 5 bases at V and 4 bases at J, with 12 bases between the two ends. Germline lookup yields CDR1 SGHAT and CDR2 FQNNGV. The CDR3 length is 14 residues. The data were obtained in a study of beta chain features in type 1 diabetes. Study results and limitations: Shorter TCRB CDR3s, moderately but significantly so, marked every one of the four CD4+ subsets in Type 1 diabetes patients.

Every isolated RNA sample was fully reverse transcribed, so sequencing captured expressed TCRB transcripts. Produced via immunoSEQ multiplex PCR; TCRdb's table is partial and in-frame only. This sample has 600,000 to 700,000 clones, with 12% found just once. The sequenced sample consisted of naive CD4+ T cells from blood. The receptor was isolated from a young man with type 1 diabetes. The chain is built from TRBV11-2 and TRBJ2-1; tentatively, D is TRBD1 or TRBD2 (5 bases each). The CDR3 here is CASSPGTAYNEQFF. DNA of the CDR3: TGTGCCAGCAGCCCCGGGACGGCTTACAATGAGCAGTTCTTC. Full variable domain (outside the CDR3, taken from reference TRBV11-2 and TRBJ2-1): EAGVAQSPRYKIIEKRQSVAFWCNPISGHATLYWYQQILGQGPKLLIQFQNNGVVDDSQLPKDRFSAERLKGVDSTLKIQPAKLEDSAVYLCASSPGTAYNEQFFGPGTRLTVL.